The clone carrying this T cell receptor (beta chain) was observed at least ten times. The antigen is undetermined. V lost 3 bases, J lost 2 bases, and 8 bases lay in between. The CDR3 covers 13 residues. Germline V gene sequence: CDR1 SGHTA, CDR2 FQGNSA. The data originate from a study of neurological immune-mediated disorders. Findings of the study overall: None of the CDR3 amino acid sequences of expanded clones were shared across subjects, and this suggested private repertoires in all groups. The greatest TCR clonal expansion occurred in HTLV-1-associated myelopathy and the least in multiple sclerosis, which fell below healthy controls.

The authors produced cDNA by 5'RACE using 10-nucleotide random UMIs. TCRdb passed the 5' RACE reads through MiXCR, listing each CDR3 protein once. The top ten hold under 2.5% of the sample, which has roughly 53,000 distinct CDR3 sequences, 8% to 9% seen once. Time point noted: longitudinal time-point 3. The healthy controls volunteered at a blood bank in Maryland, USA. The V gene is TRBV7-2, the J gene TRBJ2-7; D remains unclear. The clonotype comes from a woman aged 35 to 49 in good health. Material for sequencing was PBMCs. CDR3 amino acids: CASSLDGPYEQYF. The CDR3 coding sequence is TGTGCCAGCAGCTTGGACGGACCCTACGAGCAGTACTTC.